This entry lists 5 T cell receptor beta chains sequenced from one sample in a study of graft-versus-host responses after intestinal transplantation. These receptors are not linked to any known antigen. TCRdb's copy holds only in-frame clones and misses some; the assay was immunoSEQ multiplex PCR. This sample has 60,000 to 90,000 clones, with roughly 88% found just once. The starting material was unstimulated CD8+ T cells sorted from spleen or lymph node cells, obtained before intestinal transplant. These receptors originate from a human donor who received an intestinal transplant.

The chain employs TRBV4-2 and TRBJ2-1, with TRBD2 identical over 8 bases. V was pared by 0 bases and J by 8 bases, with 6 bases of the junction left unmatched. The CDR3 has 15 amino acids. Germline V lookup: CDR1 LGHNA, CDR2 YNFKEQ. CDR3 nucleotide sequence: TGTGCCAGCAGCCAAGAGTCCGGGGGGGCCTATGAGCAGTTCTTC. It encodes CASSQESGGAYEQFF.

CDR3 DNA sequence: TGTGCCAGCAGCGATCAGACAGGCTCTAATGAAAAACTGTTTTTT. Protein product: CASSDQTGSNEKLFF. The chain carries TRBV7-6 and TRBJ1-4; D is perhaps TRBD1 (6 bases). The CDR3 runs 15 residues. Trimming cost V 5 bases and J 3 bases, with 13 bases left between them. Germline V gene data show CDR1 as SGHVS and CDR2 as FNYEAQ. Full variable domain (outside the CDR3, taken from reference TRBV7-6 and TRBJ1-4): GAGVSQSPRYKVTKRGQDVALRCDPISGHVSLYWYRQALGQGPEFLTYFNYEAQQDKSGLPNDRFSAERPEGSISTLTIQRTEQRDSAMYRCASSDQTGSNEKLFFGSGTQLSVL.

This clone was seen a handful of times. The chain has TRBV27 and TRBJ2-7; D may be TRBD1 (5 bases). The CDR3 is 16 amino acids. Germline V gene sequence: CDR1 MNHEY, CDR2 SMNVEV (reference sequence). Deletions cut 2 bases from V and 1 base from J, with 15 bases between. CDR3 residues: CASSLKGAVSSYEQYF. CDR3 bases: TGTGCCAGCAGTTTAAAAGGGGCGGTCTCATCCTACGAGCAGTACTTC.

The chain has TRBV9 and TRBJ1-4; D unresolved. The V end lost 8 bases, the J end lost 6 bases, and 14 bases lay between the germline ends. This CDR3 region has 13 residues. Germline lookup yields CDR1 SGDLS and CDR2 YYNGEE. The CDR3 sequence: CASQAAGYEKLFF. Here the CDR3 DNA reads TGTGCCAGTCAGGCAGCCGGATATGAAAAACTGTTTTTT. Supplemented by reference TRBV9 and TRBJ1-4, the full variable domain reads DSGVTQTPKHLITATGQRVTLRCSPRSGDLSVYWYQQSLDQGLQFLIQYYNGEERAKGNILERFSAQQFPDLHSELNLSSLELGDSALYFCASQAAGYEKLFFGSGTQLSVL.

This clone showed up just once. The chain links TRBV7-9 to TRBJ2-7; TRBD1 is a possible D gene (6 bases). The CDR3 consists of 13 residues. The germline V and J ends were trimmed by 5 bases and 4 bases, with 12 bases remaining between them. CDR1 is SEHNR, CDR2 FQNEAQ, per germline (reference sequence). DNA for the CDR3: TGTGCCAGCAGCCCCGGACAGCCGTACGAGCAGTACTTC. Its translation is CASSPGQPYEQYF.